These T cell receptor beta chains were read from a single sample in a study of T cell responses to AZD1222 COVID-19 vaccine. Method: immunoSEQ multiplex PCR; TCRdb's copy keeps in-frame clones and lacks some. The repertoire holds about 180,000 clones, with more than 75% as singletons. Sequenced material: peripheral blood, taken 28 days after the second AZD1222 dose. Receptors originate from an adult who received the AZD1222 COVID-19 vaccine. Both conserved end residues are part of each CDR3. The order of the fields is J gene, V gene, D gene, clone size, CDR3 DNA, CDR3 protein. The D gene is left open where the match is weak. For some rows the clone size is stated as once, few or many, or as a class when expanded; others skip it.

j_gene: TRBJ2-3; v_gene: TRBV28; d_gene: NA; abundance: NA; CDR3nt: TGTGCCAGCAGTTTTTACGGTGGCGCAGATACGCAGTATTTT; CDR3aa: CASSFYGGADTQYF
j_gene: TRBJ2-1; v_gene: TRBV24-1; d_gene: NA; abundance: NA; CDR3nt: TGTGCCACCAGTTCCTTGACCTCAGACTCCTACAATGAGCAGTTCTTC; CDR3aa: CATSSLTSDSYNEQFF
j_gene: TRBJ2-1; v_gene: TRBV28; d_gene: TRBD1; abundance: NA; CDR3nt: TGTGCCAGCAGTTTATTCCCGGGACAGGAAAGGGGGAATGAGCAGTTCTTC; CDR3aa: CASSLFPGQERGNEQFF
j_gene: TRBJ2-7; v_gene: TRBV4-2; d_gene: TRBD2; abundance: NA; CDR3nt: TGTGCCAGCAGCTTACCCGGACTAGGTGGCGTCGAGCAGTACTTC; CDR3aa: CASSLPGLGGVEQYF
j_gene: TRBJ2-6; v_gene: TRBV19; d_gene: TRBD1; abundance: NA; CDR3nt: TGTGCCAGTAGTATAGCAACAGGGGGCCCTGGGGCCAACGTCCTGACTTTC; CDR3aa: CASSIATGGPGANVLTF
j_gene: TRBJ2-1; v_gene: TRBV1; d_gene: NA; abundance: NA; CDR3nt: TGCACCAGCGGGCGAGTTGGGGCGGTCCGTCCCTACAATGAGCAGTTCTTC; CDR3aa: CTSGRVGAVRPYNEQFF
j_gene: TRBJ2-7; v_gene: TRBV6-2/TRBV6-3; d_gene: TRBD1; abundance: NA; CDR3nt: TGTGCCAGCAGTTACGAGGGACAGGGTCTTTACGAGCAGTACTTC; CDR3aa: CASSYEGQGLYEQYF
j_gene: TRBJ2-7; v_gene: TRBV5-4; d_gene: TRBD1; abundance: NA; CDR3nt: TGTGCCAGCAGCTTGGGGGGACAGAGGTCTTCCTACGAGCAGTACTTC; CDR3aa: CASSLGGQRSSYEQYF
j_gene: TRBJ1-4; v_gene: TRBV7-2; d_gene: NA; abundance: NA; CDR3nt: TGTGCCAGCAGCCCCCGGTCCGCCGGGGAACTGTTTTTT; CDR3aa: CASSPRSAGELFF
j_gene: TRBJ2-2; v_gene: TRBV7-7; d_gene: NA; abundance: NA; CDR3nt: TGTGCTAGCAGCTTTACAGAGACTAGCGGGGAGCTGTTTTTT; CDR3aa: CASSFTETSGELFF
j_gene: TRBJ2-7; v_gene: TRBV6-5; d_gene: NA; abundance: NA; CDR3nt: TGTGCCAGCAGCTACTCGGGACTGTCCTACGAGCAGTACTTC; CDR3aa: CASSYSGLSYEQYF
j_gene: TRBJ2-5; v_gene: TRBV23-1; d_gene: NA; abundance: NA; CDR3nt: TGCGCCAGCACCCTCGGCGTGGGTGGAGAGACCCAGTACTTC; CDR3aa: CASTLGVGGETQYF
j_gene: TRBJ2-7; v_gene: TRBV28; d_gene: TRBD1; abundance: NA; CDR3nt: TGTGCCACCGACCCGGGGACAGGGAACGAGCAGTACTTC; CDR3aa: CATDPGTGNEQYF
j_gene: TRBJ2-7; v_gene: TRBV7-3; d_gene: TRBD1; abundance: NA; CDR3nt: TGTGCCAGCAGCTTGACCGGGACAGGGGTCTACGAGCAGTACTTC; CDR3aa: CASSLTGTGVYEQYF
j_gene: TRBJ2-5; v_gene: TRBV5-4; d_gene: NA; abundance: NA; CDR3nt: TGTGCCAGCAGCCCTCTGAATGGAAAAGAGACCCAGTACTTC; CDR3aa: CASSPLNGKETQYF
j_gene: TRBJ1-5; v_gene: TRBV12-5; d_gene: NA; abundance: NA; CDR3nt: TGTGCTAGTGGTTCAATCGACGGGCCCCAGCATTTT; CDR3aa: CASGSIDGPQHF
j_gene: TRBJ2-7; v_gene: TRBV14; d_gene: TRBD2; abundance: NA; CDR3nt: TGTGCCAGCAGCCAAGAAGGGACTAGCGGGAGGGCTTACGAGCAGTACTTC; CDR3aa: CASSQEGTSGRAYEQYF
j_gene: TRBJ2-2; v_gene: TRBV5-1; d_gene: NA; abundance: NA; CDR3nt: TGCGCCAGCAGCTTTGGGGTACCCACTAAAGCCACCGGGGAGCTGTTTTTT; CDR3aa: CASSFGVPTKATGELFF
j_gene: TRBJ2-3; v_gene: TRBV28; d_gene: NA; abundance: NA; CDR3nt: TGTGCCAGCAGTACCCGAACAGATACGCAGTATTTT; CDR3aa: CASSTRTDTQYF
j_gene: TRBJ2-3; v_gene: TRBV27; d_gene: NA; abundance: NA; CDR3nt: TGTGCCAGCAGTTTAGGAGAGAGGGTCACAGATACGCAGTATTTT; CDR3aa: CASSLGERVTDTQYF
j_gene: TRBJ2-7; v_gene: TRBV6-6; d_gene: TRBD2; abundance: NA; CDR3nt: TGTGCCAGCAGGATATCCGGGACTACCGTCGAGCAGTACTTC; CDR3aa: CASRISGTTVEQYF
j_gene: TRBJ2-5; v_gene: TRBV5-4; d_gene: NA; abundance: NA; CDR3nt: TGTGCCAGCAGCTTGGACAGGGTGGTTGGAGAGACCCAGTACTTC; CDR3aa: CASSLDRVVGETQYF
j_gene: TRBJ1-1; v_gene: TRBV30; d_gene: NA; abundance: NA; CDR3nt: TGTGCCTGGACCGGACGGTCAGCCACTGAAGCTTTCTTT; CDR3aa: CAWTGRSATEAFF
j_gene: TRBJ2-7; v_gene: TRBV19; d_gene: TRBD1; abundance: NA; CDR3nt: TGTGCCAGTAGTATCCTAGCTGGGACAGGGAACGAGCAGTACTTC; CDR3aa: CASSILAGTGNEQYF
j_gene: TRBJ2-3; v_gene: TRBV7-3; d_gene: NA; abundance: NA; CDR3nt: TGTGCCAGCAGCCTTTGGTCGGGGCTTACTGATACGCAGTATTTT; CDR3aa: CASSLWSGLTDTQYF
j_gene: TRBJ2-7; v_gene: TRBV14; d_gene: TRBD1; abundance: NA; CDR3nt: TGTGCCAGCAGCCAACTCAGGGGGCAAGAGCAGTACTTC; CDR3aa: CASSQLRGQEQYF
j_gene: TRBJ2-7; v_gene: TRBV6-5; d_gene: NA; abundance: NA; CDR3nt: TGTGCCAGCAGTTACCGAGACCCTTACTCCCCGAAGTACTTC; CDR3aa: CASSYRDPYSPKYF
j_gene: TRBJ2-1; v_gene: TRBV7-3; d_gene: NA; abundance: NA; CDR3nt: TGTGCCAGCAGCTTTGGACACCTCAATGAGCAGTTCTTC; CDR3aa: CASSFGHLNEQFF
j_gene: TRBJ2-3; v_gene: TRBV6-2/TRBV6-3; d_gene: TRBD1; abundance: few; CDR3nt: TGTGCCAGCAGCCCTACCGGACAGGGGGCGAGGACAGATACGCAGTATTTT; CDR3aa: CASSPTGQGARTDTQYF
j_gene: TRBJ2-1; v_gene: TRBV19; d_gene: TRBD1; abundance: NA; CDR3nt: TGTGCCAGTAGTATCCGACAGGGGGCGTCGCGGTCCTACAATGAGCAGTTCTTC; CDR3aa: CASSIRQGASRSYNEQFF
j_gene: TRBJ1-2; v_gene: TRBV3-1/TRBV3-2; d_gene: TRBD1; abundance: NA; CDR3nt: TGTGCCAGCAGCCAAAACGACAGGGGGGGCTATGGCTACACCTTC; CDR3aa: CASSQNDRGGYGYTF
j_gene: TRBJ2-2; v_gene: TRBV7-9; d_gene: TRBD1; abundance: NA; CDR3nt: TGTGCCAGCAGGGGACAGTTTTCCCCTCATTTAGGGGAGCTGTTTTTT; CDR3aa: CASRGQFSPHLGELFF
j_gene: TRBJ1-3; v_gene: TRBV9; d_gene: NA; abundance: NA; CDR3nt: TGTGCCAGCAGCCTCCTGGGGGGCACGACCTCTGGAAACACCATATATTTT; CDR3aa: CASSLLGGTTSGNTIYF
j_gene: TRBJ1-1; v_gene: TRBV27; d_gene: TRBD1; abundance: NA; CDR3nt: TGTGCCAGCAGTTTAATTGACAGGGGAGTCCCTGAAGCTTTCTTT; CDR3aa: CASSLIDRGVPEAFF
j_gene: TRBJ1-1; v_gene: TRBV5-1; d_gene: TRBD1; abundance: NA; CDR3nt: TGCGCCAGCAGCTTAGTACAGGGGAGGGCTGAAGCTTTCTTT; CDR3aa: CASSLVQGRAEAFF
j_gene: TRBJ1-6; v_gene: TRBV20-1; d_gene: TRBD1; abundance: NA; CDR3nt: TGCAGTGCTAGTGACAGGGGAGGAAATTCACCCCTCCACTTT; CDR3aa: CSASDRGGNSPLHF
j_gene: TRBJ1-5; v_gene: TRBV18; d_gene: NA; abundance: NA; CDR3nt: TGTGCCAGCTCTTCATCCGGGCCCCACCAGCCCCAGCATTTT; CDR3aa: CASSSSGPHQPQHF
j_gene: TRBJ2-7; v_gene: TRBV18; d_gene: NA; abundance: NA; CDR3nt: TGTGCCAGCTCACCACCCAGATCTGCCTTGAACGAGCAGTACTTC; CDR3aa: CASSPPRSALNEQYF
j_gene: TRBJ1-1; v_gene: TRBV3-1/TRBV3-2; d_gene: NA; abundance: NA; CDR3nt: TGTGCCAGCAGCCAAGAGGTTGTCAACGGAGGGACTGAAGCTTTCTTT; CDR3aa: CASSQEVVNGGTEAFF
j_gene: TRBJ2-3; v_gene: TRBV5-1; d_gene: NA; abundance: NA; CDR3nt: TGCGCCAGCAGCTTGCTCAGCACAGATACGCAGTATTTT; CDR3aa: CASSLLSTDTQYF
j_gene: TRBJ2-5; v_gene: TRBV7-9; d_gene: NA; abundance: once; CDR3nt: TGTGCCAGCAGCTCTGGTACAGATCAAGGCAAGACCCAGTACTTC; CDR3aa: CASSSGTDQGKTQYF
j_gene: TRBJ2-5; v_gene: TRBV7-2; d_gene: TRBD2; abundance: NA; CDR3nt: TGTGCCAGCAGCCCCCGACAGCGGGAGTTAGGAGAGACCCAGTACTTC; CDR3aa: CASSPRQRELGETQYF